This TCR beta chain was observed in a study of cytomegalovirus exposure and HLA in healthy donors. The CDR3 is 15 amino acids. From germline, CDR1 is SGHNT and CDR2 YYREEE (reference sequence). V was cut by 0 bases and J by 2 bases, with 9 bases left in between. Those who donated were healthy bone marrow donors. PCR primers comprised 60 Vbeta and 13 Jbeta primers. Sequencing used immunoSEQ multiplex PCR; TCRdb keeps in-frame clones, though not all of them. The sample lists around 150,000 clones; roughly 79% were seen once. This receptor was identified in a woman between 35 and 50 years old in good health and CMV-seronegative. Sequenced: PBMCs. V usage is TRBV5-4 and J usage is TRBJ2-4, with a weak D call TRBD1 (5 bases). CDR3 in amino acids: CASSLEGSPKNIQYF. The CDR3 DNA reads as TGTGCCAGCAGCTTGGAGGGGTCTCCCAAAAACATTCAGTACTTC.